This T cell receptor beta chain was sequenced in a study of PD-L1 blockade in urothelial cancer. The overall study: Blood was evaluated 3 weeks (second dose) and 6 weeks after therapy began. Typically, measured as a median, blood samples had more than 110,000 T cells.

Profiled with immunoSEQ multiplex PCR; TCRdb holds only in-frame clones, not every one. The table shows tens of thousands of clones, with 82% occurring only once. Urothelial carcinoma in patients was locally advanced or metastatic. The ends were cut back, 6 bases at V and 2 bases at J, with 7 bases in the middle. The CDR3 consists of 12 residues. Germline loops: CDR1 LNHDA, CDR2 SQIVND (reference sequence). The starting material was PBMCs, obtained around atezolizumab (anti-PD-L1) treatment. This sequence was found in a man between 65 and 79 years old with urothelial cancer. The V call is TRBV19, the J call TRBJ1-2; perhaps TRBD1 as D (5 bases). In DNA, the CDR3 is TGTGCCAGTAGGCGACAGAACTATGGCTACACCTTC. This translates into CASRRQNYGYTF.